This TCR beta chain was identified in a study of regulatory T cells in long-lasting Graves disease. Whole-study results and caveats: Persistent disease favored TRBV28, TRBJ1-2 and TRBJ2-5.

Germline V gene data show CDR1 as MGHDK and CDR2 as SYGVNS. CDR3 size: 16 residues. J lost 6 bases, V lost 7 bases, and 18 bases had no gene match. The authors built TCR beta libraries using iRepertoire HTBI primers and Arm-PCR of CDR3 regions. Using its own MiXCR run on the multiplex PCR reads, TCRdb lists one record per CDR3 protein. The sample carries a few hundred thousand distinct CDR3 sequences, 20% to 25% recorded once. This clonotype was counted at least ten times. What it binds is unknown. Time point: persistent/refractory GD, antithyroid drugs over 5 years with positive TRAb. PBMC-extracted RNA yielded the TCR library. Graves' disease diagnosis was established per American Thyroid Association guidelines.

This chain links TRBV25-1 with TRBJ2-7, with TRBD2 matching 7 bases. This clonotype originated in a female donor with Graves disease. The specimen comprised peripheral blood mononuclear cells (PBMCs), sampled when the disease was refractory, from a patient treated with antithyroid drugs. CDR3 region: CASIAEWGAGLSEQYF. In DNA form, the CDR3 reads TGTGCCAGCATTGCCGAGTGGGGAGCGGGACTGTCCGAGCAGTACTTC.